This TCR beta chain is drawn from a study of blood T cell repertoires in COVID-19. Looking at the study overall: Spain, Italy and the United States supplied samples that represented acute and convalescent COVID-19. Nucleic acid was either cDNA or gDNA, and it came from T cells, B-cell-depleted T cells, or PBMCs.

Cohorts were based on clinical histories the participants reported. Two negative PCRs, clearance, or symptom resolution had been documented for recovered Cohort 3 donors. Germline lookup yields CDR1 SEHNR and CDR2 FQNEAQ (reference sequence). Trimming pared 3 bases from V and 5 bases from J, leaving 8 bases between. The CDR3 is 13 amino acids. Here immunoSEQ multiplex PCR was the method, and the copy in TCRdb shows in-frame clones only, minus some. The table includes around 300,000 clones, roughly 86% detected once. The chain employs TRBV7-9 and TRBJ1-5; D possibly corresponds to TRBD1 (6 bases). This TCR was recovered from a woman aged 55-70 years who had recovered from COVID-19. The sample taken for sequencing was PBMCs or T cells enriched from blood (not recorded which). DNA of the CDR3: TGTGCCAGCAGCTTTAGGACAGATCAGCCCCAGCATTTT. Translation gives CASSFRTDQPQHF.